This TCR beta chain was found in a study of cytotoxic CD8 clonotypes in ibrutinib-treated CLL (dated by TCRdb to the early 2020s). Describing the broader study: The cohort included about 15 treatment-naive and ten to eleven relapsed/refractory patients; roughly 17 were IGHV unmutated. Response samples were taken after a median of approximately a year on treatment, ranging from about 6 to 36 months. Responses were partial in some 24 patients and complete in 2; after median approximately 67 months follow-up, around 15 stayed in remission and some twelve progressed. On average, each sample had about 250,000 productive templates and approximately 89,000 productive rearrangements. Cryopreserved peripheral blood mononuclear cells were obtained prior to treatment, at the time of response, and at either disease progression or sustained remission. Of the 85 to 90 participants in the trial, about two dozen had longitudinal samples available.

From a lookup of the germline V gene, CDR1 and CDR2 are KGHSH and LQKENI. V is reduced by 2 bases and J by 7 bases, leaving a spacing of 12 bases between them. Including cysteine and phenylalanine, the CDR3 has 14 amino acids. The only DNA kept is the CDR3, 42 bases in frame from the first base. Points the paper makes about the study in general: At baseline, clonality was higher than in age-matched healthy donors and showed a strong correlation with circulating CD8+ T-cell counts. Public clonotypes were rare and either shrank or stayed stable during treatment, and the rise in clonality at ibrutinib response reflected expansion of private clonotypes. Sustained-remission and progressing patients did not have matched sampling times, and lymph node repertoires were not examined. At ibrutinib response clonality went up, during sustained remission it held steady, and at progression it dropped back toward baseline.

About this clone: Its antigen is currently not known. Base-call qualities are not available, and no considerably larger clone is one nucleotide away.

About 2 micrograms of genomic DNA were extracted from cryopreserved PBMCs for TCR beta library preparation. Longitudinal blood samples from CLL patients on ibrutinib monotherapy were analyzed using high-throughput TCR beta sequencing. Patients were enrolled in a phase 2 open-label single-center ibrutinib monotherapy trial. Each clonotype received, on average, 10x coverage in deep resolution sequencing performed on a MiSeq, where the target depth lay between 1 in 1 million and 1 in 200,000 T cells. The immunoSEQ hsTCRB Kit was used to generate TCR beta libraries. The study's own analysis went as follows. ImmunoSEQ Data Assistant and ImmunoSEQ Analyzer were used for data analysis, and V, D and J genes were assigned according to IMGT definitions. Clonality, which ranges from 0 to 1, was calculated by subtracting the normalized Shannon entropy of productive rearrangement frequencies from one. Public clonotype analysis was restricted to overrepresented clonotypes comprising at least 0.05% of each patient's repertoire. Some 14 age-matched healthy donor repertoires from immuneACCESS served as clonality controls. The source is immuneACCESS, and TCRdb retained only in-frame sequences with V and J called. Part of the clones is not carried over; for the studies checked, unresolved V genes explain less than half of this, and the remainder is unexplained. V, J and clone size derive from that table, while D and trimming were established from the DNA sequence. Within this sample are approximately 24,000 clones, with under 85% of them counted one time only. The top ten clonotypes cover more than 7.5% of the sample.

The chain was built from TRBV18 and TRBJ1-5; D gene: possibly TRBD1, on 6 matching bases. This TCR was sampled from a human donor with chronic lymphocytic leukemia. The source material was PBMCs, sampled before ibrutinib treatment. The DNA reads as follows: TGTGCCAGCTCACCAGGGGGGGCCCTGCAGCCCCAGCATTTT. It encodes CASSPGGALQPQHF.